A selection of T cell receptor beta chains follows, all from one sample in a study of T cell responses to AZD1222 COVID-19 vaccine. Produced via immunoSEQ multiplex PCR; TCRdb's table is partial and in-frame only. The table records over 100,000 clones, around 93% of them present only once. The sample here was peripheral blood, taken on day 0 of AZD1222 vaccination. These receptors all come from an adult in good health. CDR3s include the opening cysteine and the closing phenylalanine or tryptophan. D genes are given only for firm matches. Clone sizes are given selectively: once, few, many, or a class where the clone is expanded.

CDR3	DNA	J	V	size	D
CASTEGAGETQYF	TGTGCCAGCACAGAAGGGGCGGGAGAGACCCAGTACTTC	TRBJ2-5	TRBV12-3/TRBV12-4	NA	NA
CASSEHGAGTGELFF	TGCGCCAGCAGTGAGCACGGAGCGGGCACCGGGGAGCTGTTTTTT	TRBJ2-2	TRBV10-2	NA	NA
CASSSGLLNTEAFF	TGCGCCAGCAGCTCGGGACTCCTGAACACTGAAGCTTTCTTT	TRBJ1-1	TRBV5-1	NA	NA
CASSLDAWNQPQHF	TGTGCCAGCAGCTTGGACGCCTGGAATCAGCCCCAGCATTTT	TRBJ1-5	TRBV6-5	NA	NA
CASSQDFNNQPQHF	TGCGCCAGCAGCCAAGATTTTAACAATCAGCCCCAGCATTTT	TRBJ1-5	TRBV4-1	NA	NA
CASSPLSYEQFF	TGTGCCAGCAGTCCTCTTAGTTATGAGCAGTTCTTC	TRBJ2-1	TRBV12-3/TRBV12-4	NA	NA
CASSLAGGQINQPQHF	TGTGCCAGCAGCTTAGCGGGGGGGCAAATCAATCAGCCCCAGCATTTT	TRBJ1-5	TRBV7-2	NA	NA
CASSYSTRLDLNNEQFF	TGTGCCAGCAGTTACTCGACGCGACTAGACCTTAACAATGAGCAGTTCTTC	TRBJ2-1	TRBV6-2/TRBV6-3	NA	NA
CASSRGTGRTGELFF	TGTGCCAGCAGTCGAGGGACAGGGAGGACCGGGGAGCTGTTTTTT	TRBJ2-2	TRBV5-8	NA	TRBD1
CATSRDQGGSPYEQYF	TGTGCCACCAGCAGAGATCAGGGGGGGTCCCCCTACGAGCAGTACTTC	TRBJ2-7	TRBV15	NA	NA
CASSWSSGSQETQYF	TGTGCCAGCAGCTGGTCTAGCGGGAGCCAAGAGACCCAGTACTTC	TRBJ2-5	TRBV5-4	NA	TRBD2
CASSLALNVGQGNGYTF	TGTGCCAGCAGCTTAGCGCTAAATGTGGGGCAGGGAAATGGCTACACCTTC	TRBJ1-2	TRBV7-2	NA	NA
CASSLGQGEGYTF	TGTGCCAGCAGCTTGGGACAGGGGGAAGGCTACACCTTC	TRBJ1-2	TRBV11-1	NA	TRBD1
CASSLPFVTGELFF	TGCGCCAGCAGCTTGCCCTTTGTCACCGGGGAGCTGTTTTTT	TRBJ2-2	TRBV5-1	NA	NA
CASSRDFGQGNEKLFF	TGTGCCAGTAGTAGGGATTTCGGACAGGGTAATGAAAAACTGTTTTTT	TRBJ1-4	TRBV19	NA	TRBD1
CASRKSGRGRGTQYF	TGTGCCAGCAGAAAAAGCGGGAGAGGTAGGGGGACCCAGTACTTC	TRBJ2-5	TRBV5-4	NA	TRBD2
CSVQGQVYEQYF	TGCAGCGTTCAGGGACAGGTCTACGAGCAGTACTTC	TRBJ2-7	TRBV29-1	NA	TRBD1
CASSYFVRGVGTYEAFF	TGTGCCAGCAGTTACTTCGTCCGGGGCGTAGGAACTTACGAAGCTTTCTTT	TRBJ1-1	TRBV6-2/TRBV6-3	NA	NA
CASIPDNPWSSGANVLTF	TGTGCCAGCATTCCAGACAACCCTTGGAGCTCTGGGGCCAACGTCCTGACTTTC	TRBJ2-6	TRBV2	NA	NA
CASSLQGATEAFF	TGTGCCAGCAGCTTGCAGGGTGCCACTGAAGCTTTCTTT	TRBJ1-1	TRBV7-9	NA	NA
CASSSGTGGSEAFF	TGCGCCAGCAGCTCCGGGACAGGGGGGTCTGAAGCTTTCTTT	TRBJ1-1	TRBV5-1	once	TRBD1
CASSFSGTDTQYF	TGTGCCAGCAGCTTCTCAGGCACAGATACGCAGTATTTT	TRBJ2-3	TRBV5-4	NA	NA
CASIRGVNQPQHF	TGTGCCAGCATCAGAGGGGTCAATCAGCCCCAGCATTTT	TRBJ1-5	TRBV6-4	NA	NA
CARGCNQPQHF	TGTGCCAGGGGGTGCAATCAGCCCCAGCATTTT	TRBJ1-5	TRBV6-5	once	NA
CASSQQHSGRNSYEQYF	TGCGCCAGCAGCCAACAGCATAGCGGGAGGAACTCCTACGAGCAGTACTTC	TRBJ2-7	TRBV4-1	NA	TRBD2
CASSPDRDAFF	TGTGCCAGCTCACCGGACCGAGACGCTTTCTTT	TRBJ1-1	TRBV18	few	NA
CSAQSSYEQYF	TGCAGTGCGCAGAGCTCCTACGAGCAGTACTTC	TRBJ2-7	TRBV20-1	NA	NA